This TCR beta chain is drawn from a study of blood T cell repertoires in COVID-19. The germline CDR1 and CDR2 sequences are SGHTA and FQGTGA. The V gene end was trimmed by 5 bases and the J gene end by 3 bases; junction bases not matched to a gene: 7. This CDR3 comprises 15 residues. The table came from immunoSEQ multiplex PCR; TCRdb's copy has only in-frame clones and leaves some out. The sample has more than 40,000 clones, roughly four fifths seen once. The receptor was isolated from a human donor with acute or convalescent COVID-19. The donor label of this sample is uncertain. The specimen sequenced was peripheral blood. The chain has TRBV7-3 and TRBJ2-7, with 10 bases lining up with TRBD2. CDR3 sequence (DNA): TGTGCCAGCAGCCTTGGGACTAGCGTCTTCTACGAGCAGTACTTC. Translated: CASSLGTSVFYEQYF. Using reference TRBV7-3 and TRBJ2-7 for the parts outside the CDR3, the full variable domain is GAGVSQTPSNKVTEKGKYVELRCDPISGHTALYWYRQSLGQGPEFLIYFQGTGAADDSGLPNDRFFAVRPEGSVSTLKIQRTERGDSAVYLCASSLGTSVFYEQYFGPGTRLTVT.